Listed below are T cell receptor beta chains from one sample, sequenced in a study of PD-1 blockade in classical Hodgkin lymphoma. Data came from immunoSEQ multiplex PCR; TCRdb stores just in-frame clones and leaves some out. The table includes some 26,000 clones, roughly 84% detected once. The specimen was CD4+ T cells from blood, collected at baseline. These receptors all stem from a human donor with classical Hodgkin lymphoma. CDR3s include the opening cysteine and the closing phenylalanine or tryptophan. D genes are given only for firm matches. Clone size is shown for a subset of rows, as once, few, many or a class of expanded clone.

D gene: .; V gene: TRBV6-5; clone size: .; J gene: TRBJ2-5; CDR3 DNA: TGTGCCAGCAGTTCCGGAGGCGGAGGCCAAGAGACCCAGTACTTC; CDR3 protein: CASSSGGGGQETQYF
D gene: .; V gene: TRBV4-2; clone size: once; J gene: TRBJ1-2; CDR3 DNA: TGTGCCAGCAGCCAAGATATACAGGGAAATGGCTACACCTTC; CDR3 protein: CASSQDIQGNGYTF
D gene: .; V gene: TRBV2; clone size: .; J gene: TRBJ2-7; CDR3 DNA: TGTGCCAGCAGTCCGCAGGGCGAGCAGTACTTC; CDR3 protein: CASSPQGEQYF
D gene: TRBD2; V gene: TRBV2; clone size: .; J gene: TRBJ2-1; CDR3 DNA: TGTGCCAGCAGGGGGACTAGTTCCTACAATGAGCAGTTCTTC; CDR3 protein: CASRGTSSYNEQFF
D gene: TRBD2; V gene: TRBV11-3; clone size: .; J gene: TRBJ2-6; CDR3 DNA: TGTGCCAGCAGCCCCCGCGGGGGGAGGGCCGGGGCCAACGTCCTGACTTTC; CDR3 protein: CASSPRGGRAGANVLTF
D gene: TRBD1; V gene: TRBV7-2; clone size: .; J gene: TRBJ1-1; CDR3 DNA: TGTGCCAGCAGCGCACAGGGGGAGACTGAAGCTTTCTTT; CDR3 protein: CASSAQGETEAFF
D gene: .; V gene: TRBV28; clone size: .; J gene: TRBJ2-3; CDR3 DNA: TGTGCCACCGGAACGGGGACATCGCAAGGGGCAGATACGCAGTATTTT; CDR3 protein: CATGTGTSQGADTQYF
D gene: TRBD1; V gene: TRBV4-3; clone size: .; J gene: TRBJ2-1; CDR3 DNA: TGCGCCAGCAGCCGAGGGACAGAAGACAATGAGCAGTTCTTC; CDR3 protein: CASSRGTEDNEQFF
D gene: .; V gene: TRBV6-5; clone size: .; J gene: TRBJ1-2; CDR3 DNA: TGTGCCAGCAGTCGTCAGGCAGTGGGTGGCTACACCTTC; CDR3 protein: CASSRQAVGGYTF
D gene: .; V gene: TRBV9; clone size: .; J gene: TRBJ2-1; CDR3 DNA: TGTGCCAGCAGCGAGAAGGCTATTTTGTATGAGCAGTTCTTC; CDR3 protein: CASSEKAILYEQFF
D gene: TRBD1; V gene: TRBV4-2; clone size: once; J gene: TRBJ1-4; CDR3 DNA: TGTGCCAGCAGCGAAACAGGGGGCGGTGGTGAAAAACTGTTTTTT; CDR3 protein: CASSETGGGGEKLFF
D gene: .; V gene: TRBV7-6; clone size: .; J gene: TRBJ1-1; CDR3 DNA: TGTGCCAGCAGCTCGGACAGGAACACTGAAGCTTTCTTT; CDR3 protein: CASSSDRNTEAFF
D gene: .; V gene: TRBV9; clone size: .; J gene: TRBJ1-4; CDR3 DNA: TGTGCCAGCAGCCAAGGCCCCGCAAGACCCCAGGGGAACAAACTGTTTTTT; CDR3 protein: CASSQGPARPQGNKLFF
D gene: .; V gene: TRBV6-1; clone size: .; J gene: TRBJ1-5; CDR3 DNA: TGTGCCATATCCATGGGGGCGGGCAATCAGCCCCAGCATTTT; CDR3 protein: CAISMGAGNQPQHF
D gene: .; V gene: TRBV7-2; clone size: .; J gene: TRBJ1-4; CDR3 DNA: TGTGCCAGCAGCAAACAGACAGCGGCTAATGAAAAACTGTTTTTT; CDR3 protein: CASSKQTAANEKLFF
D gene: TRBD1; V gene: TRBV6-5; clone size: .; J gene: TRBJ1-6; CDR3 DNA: TGTGCCAGCAGTTCTCCAGGGGGATCCTATAATTCACCCCTCCACTTT; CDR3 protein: CASSSPGGSYNSPLHF
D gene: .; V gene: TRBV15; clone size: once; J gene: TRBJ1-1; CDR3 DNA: TGTGCCACCAGCAGCGCCTCCCCACAGGTAGGAGCTTTCTTT; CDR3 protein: CATSSASPQVGAFF
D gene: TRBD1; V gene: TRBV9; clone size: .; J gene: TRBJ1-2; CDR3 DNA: TGTGCCAGCAGCGAGCCGGGACAGAGAAGTTCTAACTATGGCTACACCTTC; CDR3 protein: CASSEPGQRSSNYGYTF
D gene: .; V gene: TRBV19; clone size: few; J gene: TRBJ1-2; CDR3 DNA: TGTGCCAGTAGTATCTTGACAGTAGATGGCTACACCTTC; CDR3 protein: CASSILTVDGYTF
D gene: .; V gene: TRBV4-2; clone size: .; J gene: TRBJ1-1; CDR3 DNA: TGTGCCAGCAGCCAAGATTGGGGAGGAGACACTGAAGCTTTCTTT; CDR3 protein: CASSQDWGGDTEAFF
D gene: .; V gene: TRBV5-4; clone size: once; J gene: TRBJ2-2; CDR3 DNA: TGTGCCAGCAGCTCGGGGGAATCCGGGGAGCTGTTTTTT; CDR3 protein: CASSSGESGELFF
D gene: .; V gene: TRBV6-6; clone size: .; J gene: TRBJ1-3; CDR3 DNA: TGTGCCAGCAGTTACTCAACACTTAGCTCTGGAAACACCATATATTTT; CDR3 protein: CASSYSTLSSGNTIYF
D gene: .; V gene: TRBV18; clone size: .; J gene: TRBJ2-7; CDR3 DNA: TGTGCCAGCTCACCCGGACAGACCGAGCAGTACTTC; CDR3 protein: CASSPGQTEQYF
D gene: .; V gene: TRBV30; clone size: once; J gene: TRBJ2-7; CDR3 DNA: TGTGCCTGGAGGGTAGCGGACTTGATAAGCTCCTACGAGCAGTACTTC; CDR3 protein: CAWRVADLISSYEQYF
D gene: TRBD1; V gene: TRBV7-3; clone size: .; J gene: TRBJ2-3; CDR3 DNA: TGTGCCAGCCAACCCCAGGGGGTTAGGGGGAATACGCAGTATTTT; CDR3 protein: CASQPQGVRGNTQYF
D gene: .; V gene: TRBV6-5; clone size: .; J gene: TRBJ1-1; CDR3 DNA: TGTGCCAGCAGTTACTCTGGGGGCGCAATGAACACTGAAGCTTTCTTT; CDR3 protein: CASSYSGGAMNTEAFF
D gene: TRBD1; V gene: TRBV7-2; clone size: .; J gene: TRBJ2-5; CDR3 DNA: TGTGCCAGCAGCCCTCCGGACAGGGTCGAGACCCAGTACTTC; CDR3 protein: CASSPPDRVETQYF
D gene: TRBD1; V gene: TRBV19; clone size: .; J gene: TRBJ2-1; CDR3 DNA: TGTGCCAGTAGTATTTCAGGGGGCGGGGATGAGCAGTTCTTC; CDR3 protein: CASSISGGGDEQFF
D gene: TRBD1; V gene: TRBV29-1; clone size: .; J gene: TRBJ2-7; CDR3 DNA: TGCAGCGTGAGGAACGACAGGGTAAACTCCTACGAGCAGTACTTC; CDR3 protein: CSVRNDRVNSYEQYF
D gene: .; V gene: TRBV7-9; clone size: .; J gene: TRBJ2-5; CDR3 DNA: TGTGCCAGCAGCTCCCGGAACCAAGAGACCCAGTACTTC; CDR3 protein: CASSSRNQETQYF
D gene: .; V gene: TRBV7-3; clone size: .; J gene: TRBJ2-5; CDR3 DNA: TGTGCCAGCAGCTTGGCAGGGAAAGAGACCCAGTACTTC; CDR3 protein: CASSLAGKETQYF
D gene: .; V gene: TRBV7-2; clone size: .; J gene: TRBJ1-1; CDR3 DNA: TGTGCCAGCAGCTCCGTACCGAGGGTAAAAGCTTTCTTT; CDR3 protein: CASSSVPRVKAFF
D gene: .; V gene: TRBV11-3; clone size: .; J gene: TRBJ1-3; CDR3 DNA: TGTGCCAGCAGCCCACGGCCGGGACCCTCTGGAAACACCATATATTTT; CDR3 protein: CASSPRPGPSGNTIYF
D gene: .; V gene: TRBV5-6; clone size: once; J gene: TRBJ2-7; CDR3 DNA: TGTGCCAGCAGCAAAGGGTTGATAGGGCTTCGCGAGCAGTACTTC; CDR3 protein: CASSKGLIGLREQYF
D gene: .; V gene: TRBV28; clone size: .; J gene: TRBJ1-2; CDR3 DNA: TGTGCCAGCAGTTCCTTCCTCGGCTACACCTTC; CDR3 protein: CASSSFLGYTF
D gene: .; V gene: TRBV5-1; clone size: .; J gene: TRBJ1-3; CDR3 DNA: TGCGCCAGCAGCCCGGACAACTCTGGAAACACCATATATTTT; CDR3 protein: CASSPDNSGNTIYF
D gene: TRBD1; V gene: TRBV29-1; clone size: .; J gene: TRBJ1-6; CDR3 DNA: TGCAGCGTGGGGGAAGGGACAGGGCTAAATTCACCCCTCCACTTT; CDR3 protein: CSVGEGTGLNSPLHF
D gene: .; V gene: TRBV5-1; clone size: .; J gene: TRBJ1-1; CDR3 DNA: TGCGCCAGCAGCTTGGATCCGTTCACTGAAGCTTTCTTT; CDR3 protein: CASSLDPFTEAFF